This T cell receptor beta chain is from a study of control samples from healthy donors and cancer patients. The table came from immunoSEQ multiplex PCR; TCRdb's copy has only in-frame clones and leaves some out. This repertoire shows 200,000 or so clones, around 94% found once; its top ten account for about 1.6%. This TCR was recovered from a middle-aged man in good health. The sample taken for sequencing was blood.

Here the CDR3 reads CASTPSGGPYNEQFF. CDR3 bases: TGTGCCAGCACCCCCTCGGGGGGGCCCTACAATGAGCAGTTCTTC. The rearrangement uses TRBV9 and TRBJ2-1; the match to TRBD2 covers 8 bases. The CDR3 has 15 residues. V shed 6 bases and J 2 bases; nucleotides not matched to a gene: 7. The germline V gene has CDR1 SGDLS and CDR2 YYNGEE. Based on the CDR3 plus reference TRBV9 and TRBJ2-1, the full variable domain is DSGVTQTPKHLITATGQRVTLRCSPRSGDLSVYWYQQSLDQGLQFLIQYYNGEERAKGNILERFSAQQFPDLHSELNLSSLELGDSALYFCASTPSGGPYNEQFFGPGTRLTVL.